Listed below are T cell receptor beta chains from one sample, sequenced in a study of blood T cell repertoires in COVID-19. The data were produced by immunoSEQ multiplex PCR, yet TCRdb's version contains in-frame clones alone and is incomplete. Here the sample spans 130,000 to 150,000 clones, around four fifths being singletons. Input material: PBMCs or T cells enriched from blood (not recorded which). Every receptor here comes from a woman between 40 and 50 years old who had recovered from COVID-19. The CDR3 runs from the conserved cysteine through the conserved F or W. The D gene is left open where the match is weak. Size tells how often a clone was seen (once, few, many) or the class of an expanded clone, and some rows leave it out.

D,size,J,V,DNA,CDR3
.,.,TRBJ2-5,TRBV25-1,TGTGCCAGCAGCTCACTAGAGGGGGGGGAGACCCAGTACTTC,CASSSLEGGETQYF
.,.,TRBJ1-1,TRBV7-3,TGTGCCAGCAGCTCGTTTGTTCGGGGGGTTGGCACTGAAGCTTTCTTT,CASSSFVRGVGTEAFF
TRBD1,.,TRBJ2-1,TRBV10-3,TGTGCCATCAGTGAAGGGGACAGGGGGCTCAATGAGCAGTTCTTC,CAISEGDRGLNEQFF
.,.,TRBJ2-1,TRBV2,TGTGCCAGCAGTGGGCAGGACAGTTACAATGAGCAGTTCTTC,CASSGQDSYNEQFF
.,.,TRBJ1-5,TRBV6-5,TGTGCCAGTGAATCCCGGGATCAGCCCCAGCATTTT,CASESRDQPQHF
.,.,TRBJ1-2,TRBV5-4,TGTGCCAGCAGCTTGGGAGGGCAAGAGTTATATGGCTACACCTTC,CASSLGGQELYGYTF
.,.,TRBJ2-2,TRBV27,TGTGCCAGCAGCATAACAGGGCCAGGCACCGGGGAGCTGTTTTTT,CASSITGPGTGELFF
.,.,TRBJ2-7,TRBV16,TGTGCCAGCAGCCAAATTGGGGGGACAGCTGACGACGAGCAGTACTTC,CASSQIGGTADDEQYF
TRBD1,few,TRBJ1-2,TRBV2,TGTGCCAGCAGCGGGACAGGGGAGGGTGGCTACACCTTC,CASSGTGEGGYTF
TRBD1,few,TRBJ1-1,TRBV18,TGTGCCAGCTCACCCCCGGGGACAGGGCCCTCGGGAACTGAAGCTTTCTTT,CASSPPGTGPSGTEAFF
TRBD1,.,TRBJ1-2,TRBV9,TGTGCCAGCAGCGTAGGGGACAGGGGGCGAGAGGGCTACACCTTC,CASSVGDRGREGYTF
TRBD2,.,TRBJ2-1,TRBV11-3,TGTGCCAGCAGCTTAAGCGGGGGCAATGAGCAGTTCTTC,CASSLSGGNEQFF
.,.,TRBJ2-1,TRBV6-1,TGTGCCAGCAGTGAGTTCTCGGGGGTAGCCTACAATGAGCAGTTCTTC,CASSEFSGVAYNEQFF
.,.,TRBJ2-5,TRBV27,TGTGCCAGCAGTCCTATCCGAATTGACAGGCAAGAGACCCAGTACTTC,CASSPIRIDRQETQYF
.,.,TRBJ1-3,TRBV19,TGTGCCAGTAGTATTGACAGACGAGCCTCTGGAAACACCATATATTTT,CASSIDRRASGNTIYF
TRBD1,.,TRBJ2-7,TRBV7-9,TGTGCCAGCAGCTTTCTCGGGACAGGGCAGACCGACTACGAGCAGTACTTC,CASSFLGTGQTDYEQYF
TRBD1,once,TRBJ1-2,TRBV5-1,TGCGCCAGCCATGATGCCACGGACAGGGGAGATGGCTACACCTTC,CASHDATDRGDGYTF
.,.,TRBJ1-4,TRBV3-1/TRBV3-2,TGTGCCAGCAGCCAAGATCCACAGGTTCATAAAAAACTGTTTTTT,CASSQDPQVHKKLFF
TRBD2,.,TRBJ2-3,TRBV9,TGTGCCAGCAGCGTAGGGGCTAGCGGGACCACAGATACGCAGTATTTT,CASSVGASGTTDTQYF
TRBD2,once,TRBJ2-1,TRBV27,TGTGCCACCCAATTCCTAGCGGGAGGGGACAATGAGCAGTTCTTC,CATQFLAGGDNEQFF
TRBD2,.,TRBJ2-1,TRBV11-2,TGTGCCAGCAGCTTAGGATCAGGGACTAGCGGCTACAATGAGCAGTTCTTC,CASSLGSGTSGYNEQFF
.,.,TRBJ1-5,TRBV5-5,TGTGCCAGCAGCCGAGAAATCGGGGTTAAGGAGCCCCAGCATTTT,CASSREIGVKEPQHF
.,.,TRBJ2-3,TRBV12-3/TRBV12-4,TGTGCCAGCAGCCCCGGGTCCGATACGCAGTATTTT,CASSPGSDTQYF
TRBD1,.,TRBJ1-2,TRBV9,TGTGCCAGCAGCGTAGGAGGACAGGGGGCGGTCGGCTACACCTTC,CASSVGGQGAVGYTF
.,.,TRBJ1-5,TRBV3-1/TRBV3-2,TGTGCCAGCAGCCAGGGAGTGCAGGGAGGGCAGCCCCAGCATTTT,CASSQGVQGGQPQHF
.,.,TRBJ2-7,TRBV12-5,TGTGCTAGTGGTCCCCAGTTCTACGAGCAGTACTTC,CASGPQFYEQYF
.,.,TRBJ1-3,TRBV6-6,TGTGCCAGCACGTACAGCCGGGGGAGAGGAAACACCATATATTTT,CASTYSRGRGNTIYF